The TCR beta chain under discussion was sequenced for a study of shared clonotypes between healthy human individuals. Study context: Contributing individuals were two females and a few males aged 18 to 49. Notes on the study in general: The four-donor shared clonotypes exceeded non-shared clonotypes in generation probability, with non-shared ones scoring lower.

The CDR3 totals 13 residues. Germline CDR1 reads SGHTA; CDR2 reads FQGNSA. V lost 6 bases and J 4 bases, leaving 12 bases between the germline ends. Only a few counts were recorded for this clone. Its antigen is unidentified. TCRdb's table, derived via immunoSEQ multiplex PCR, lists solely in-frame clones and lacks some. The repertoire holds 2,500,000 or so clones, with roughly 93% as singletons. Sequencing was done on a sample of naive CD4+ T cells from PBMCs. The subset here: CD45RA+ positively selected. The receptor was derived from a man aged 18 to 29 in good health. Some clones in this sample may be carry-over from other donors' samples. V gene TRBV7-2 combines with J gene TRBJ1-1, with D possibly being TRBD1 (5 bases). The CDR3 coding sequence is TGTGCCAGCAGACCGACAGTCAGCACTGAAGCTTTCTTT. This translates into CASRPTVSTEAFF.